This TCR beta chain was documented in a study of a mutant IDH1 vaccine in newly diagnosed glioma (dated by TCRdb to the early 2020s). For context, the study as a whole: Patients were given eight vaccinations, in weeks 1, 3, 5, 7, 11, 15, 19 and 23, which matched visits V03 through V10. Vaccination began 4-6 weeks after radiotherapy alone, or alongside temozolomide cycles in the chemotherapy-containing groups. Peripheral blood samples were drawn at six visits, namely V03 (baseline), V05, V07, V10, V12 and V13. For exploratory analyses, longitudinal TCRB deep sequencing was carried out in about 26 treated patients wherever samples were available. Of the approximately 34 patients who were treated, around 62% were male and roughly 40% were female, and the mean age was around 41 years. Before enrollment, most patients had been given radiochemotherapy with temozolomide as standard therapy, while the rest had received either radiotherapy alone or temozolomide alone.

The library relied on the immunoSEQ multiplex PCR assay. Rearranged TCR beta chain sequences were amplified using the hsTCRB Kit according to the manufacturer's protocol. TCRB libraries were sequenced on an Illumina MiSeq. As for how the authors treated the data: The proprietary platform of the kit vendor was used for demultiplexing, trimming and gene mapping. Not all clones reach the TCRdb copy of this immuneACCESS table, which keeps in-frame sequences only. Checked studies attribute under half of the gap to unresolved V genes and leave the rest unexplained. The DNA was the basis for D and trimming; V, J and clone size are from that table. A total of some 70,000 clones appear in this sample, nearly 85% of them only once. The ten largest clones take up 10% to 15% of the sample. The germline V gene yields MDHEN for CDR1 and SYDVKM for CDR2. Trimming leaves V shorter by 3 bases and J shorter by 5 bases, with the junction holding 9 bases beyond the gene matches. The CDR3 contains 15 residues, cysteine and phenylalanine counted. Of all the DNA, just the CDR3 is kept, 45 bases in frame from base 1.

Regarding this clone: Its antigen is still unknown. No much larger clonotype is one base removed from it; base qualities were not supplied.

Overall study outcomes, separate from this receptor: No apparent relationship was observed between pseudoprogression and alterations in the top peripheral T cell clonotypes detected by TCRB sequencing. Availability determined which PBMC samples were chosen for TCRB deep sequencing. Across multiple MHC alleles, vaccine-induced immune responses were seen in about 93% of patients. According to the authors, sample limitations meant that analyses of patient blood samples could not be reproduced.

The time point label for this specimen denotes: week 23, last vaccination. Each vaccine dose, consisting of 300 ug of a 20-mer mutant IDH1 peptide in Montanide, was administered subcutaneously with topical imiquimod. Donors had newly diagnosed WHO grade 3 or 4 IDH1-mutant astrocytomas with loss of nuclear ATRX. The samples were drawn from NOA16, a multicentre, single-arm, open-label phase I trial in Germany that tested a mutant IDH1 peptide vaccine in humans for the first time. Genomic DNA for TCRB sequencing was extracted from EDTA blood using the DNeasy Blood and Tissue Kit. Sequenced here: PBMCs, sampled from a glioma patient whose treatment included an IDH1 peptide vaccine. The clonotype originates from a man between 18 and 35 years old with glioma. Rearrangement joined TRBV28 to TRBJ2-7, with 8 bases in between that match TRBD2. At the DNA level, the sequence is TGTGCCAGCAGTTTCCTGAGCGGGAGAGCAGACGAGCAGTACTTC. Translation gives CASSFLSGRADEQYF.